These 29 T cell receptor beta chains were sequenced from one sample in a study of long-term antiretroviral therapy in people with HIV (dated by TCRdb to 2021 to 2024). Sequencing of the TRB variable region was done with the immunoSEQ hsTCRB v3.0 assay at survey level resolution. The table comes from immuneACCESS by way of TCRdb, which keeps in-frame sequences with V and J called. Part of the clones is missing from these tables; in studies checked, under half for an unresolved V gene and the rest for unknown reasons. The sample table lists about 34,000 clones, about 85% of them with a count of one. The top ten constitute roughly 13% of the sample. The starting material was unsorted PBMCs, obtained 1.1 years after starting antiretroviral therapy. Source of these receptors: a man between 18 and 29 years old with HIV.

This clone turned up a few times. The chain joins TRBV7-8 to TRBJ2-3; D ambiguous. CDR3 size: 14 residues. Trimming took off 1 base at V and 4 bases at J, with 9 bases between the two ends. CDR1 is SGHVS, CDR2 FQNEAQ, per germline. This chain's CDR3 is CASSLEVTADTQYF. The CDR3 coding sequence is TGTGCCAGCAGCTTAGAGGTGACCGCAGATACGCAGTATTTT.

The chain combines TRBV7-2 with TRBJ2-7; 9 nucleotides agree with TRBD2. Germline assignment: CDR1 SGHTA and CDR2 FQGNSA. V gave up 1 base and J gave up 0 bases; unmatched junction bases: 4. CDR3 length: 16 residues. In nucleotides, the CDR3 is TGTGCCAGCAGCTTAGATACTAGCGGGCACTCCTACGAGCAGTACTTC. This gives the protein CASSLDTSGHSYEQYF.

This sequence joins TRBV29-1 and TRBJ2-1; 8 bases map to TRBD2. The CDR3 has 15 amino acids. The germline V gene encodes CDR1 SQVTM and CDR2 ANQGSEA. With V trimmed by 7 bases and J by 3 bases, 11 bases remained unmatched. The DNA of the CDR3 is TGCAGCGCCGCCCAAGAAAGCGGGAGCTACAATGAGCAGTTCTTC. Its translation is CSAAQESGSYNEQFF.

The CDR3 DNA sequence: TGTGCCAGTAGCGACCTGGACAGCTCTGGGGCCAACGTCCTGACTTTC. Encoded protein: CASSDLDSSGANVLTF. The chain recombines TRBV19 with TRBJ2-6; tentatively, D is TRBD1 (6 bases). From germline, CDR1 is LNHDA and CDR2 SQIVND (reference sequence). The CDR3 sequence is 16 residues long. V was cut by 6 bases and J by 0 bases, with 12 bases left in between.

This rearrangement joins TRBV19 to TRBJ1-1; D unresolved. V lost 3 bases and J lost 6, with 11 bases in between. The V gene's germline CDR1 is LNHDA and CDR2 SQIVND (reference sequence). This CDR3 has 13 amino acids. The CDR3 reads CASSISVVAEAFF. CDR3 coding DNA: TGTGCCAGTAGTATTTCCGTTGTAGCTGAAGCTTTCTTT.

This CDR3 reads CASSQEAGANQPQHF. CDR3 sequence (DNA): TGCGCCAGCAGCCAAGAGGCAGGGGCGAATCAGCCCCAGCATTTT. The J gene is TRBJ1-5, the V gene TRBV4-1; D might be TRBD1 (6 bases). Trimming shortened V by 0 bases and J by 4 bases, and 10 bases separated the two germline ends. The germline V gene encodes CDR1 MGHRA and CDR2 YSYEKL. The CDR3 has 15 amino acids.

The chain joins TRBV10-3 to TRBJ2-5, with 9 bases lining up with TRBD2. CDR1 is ENHRY and CDR2 is SYGVKD in the germline V gene. The J segment lost 5 bases and the V segment lost 3 bases, leaving 4 bases of the junction unmatched. The CDR3 loop spans 14 amino acids. CDR3 DNA sequence: TGTGCCATCAGTGACCCTAGCGGGGAGGAGACCCAGTACTTC. Protein: CAISDPSGEETQYF.

This sequence joins TRBV19 and TRBJ2-2, with D perhaps being TRBD1 or TRBD2 (5 bases each). The V end lost 8 bases, the J end lost 0 bases, and 13 bases lay between the germline ends. This CDR3 is 15 amino acids long. Germline V CDR1 and CDR2: LNHDA, SQIVND (reference sequence). The CDR3 protein is CASGSRGPNTGELFF. The CDR3 DNA follows: TGTGCCAGTGGGTCACGGGGACCGAACACCGGGGAGCTGTTTTTT.

This rearrangement joins TRBV4-2 to TRBJ2-1, with TRBD2 identical over 16 bases. The CDR3 is 16 amino acids. V was clipped by 4 bases and J by 8 bases; unmatched bases: 5. Per germline, CDR1 LGHNA and CDR2 YNFKEQ. CDR3 DNA sequence: TGTGCCAGCAGCCCGGGACTAGCGGGAGGGATAGATGAGCAGTTCTTC. It yields the protein CASSPGLAGGIDEQFF.

CDR3 bases: TGTGCCAGCAGGGAGCTGAACACCGGGGAGCTGTTTTTT. This sequence encodes CASRELNTGELFF. The V gene is TRBV7-3, the J gene TRBJ2-2; D remains unclear. Looked up from germline, CDR1 is SGHTA and CDR2 is FQGTGA. The V end lost 6 bases, the J end lost 1 base, and 6 bases lay between the germline ends. The CDR3 loop spans 13 amino acids.

The V and J genes are TRBV4-3 and TRBJ2-1, with D unclear. The length of the CDR3 is 11 residues. Germline-derived CDR1 and CDR2 are LGHNA and YSLEER. V lost 3 bases and J 5 bases, leaving 2 bases between the germline ends. In DNA form, the CDR3 reads TGCGCCAGCAGCCAGGACAATGAGCAGTTCTTC. Amino acids: CASSQDNEQFF.

This chain joins TRBV15 and TRBJ1-5; the match to TRBD1 covers 7 bases. The CDR3 consists of 15 residues. J lost 6 bases, V lost 1 base, and 6 bases had no gene match. Germline-derived CDR1 and CDR2 are LNHNV and YYDKDF (reference sequence). The CDR3 region has the DNA TGTGCCACCAGCAGAGGTGGAGAGGGGGCTCAGCCCCAGCATTTT. This encodes CATSRGGEGAQPQHF.

The chain recombines TRBV4-1 with TRBJ1-3; no reliable D call. CDR1 is MGHRA, CDR2 YSYEKL, per germline. The CDR3 is made up of 19 amino acids. V lost 1 base to trimming and J lost 0 bases, with 19 bases between them. CDR3 protein: CASSQGRARRVSSGNTIYF. In DNA form, the CDR3 reads TGCGCCAGCAGCCAAGGCCGTGCCCGTAGAGTTTCCTCTGGAAACACCATATATTTT.

The J gene is TRBJ2-3, the V gene TRBV5-1; D assignment may be TRBD1 or TRBD2 (5 bases each). CDR3 length: 14 amino acids. V was trimmed by 8 bases and J by 0 bases, leaving 13 bases between them. CDR1 and CDR2 from the germline V gene are SGHRS and YFSETQ. The DNA for the CDR3 is TGCGCCAGTATGTCGAGGGGTAGCACAGATACGCAGTATTTT. It codes for CASMSRGSTDTQYF.

The V call is TRBV28, the J call TRBJ2-7; D tentatively fits TRBD1 or TRBD2 (5 bases each). The CDR3 loop spans 14 amino acids. Germline V gene data show CDR1 as MDHEN and CDR2 as SYDVKM. Trimming cost V 1 base and J 4 bases, with 11 bases left between them. DNA of the CDR3: TGTGCCAGCAGTTTATCAGGGACGACATACGAGCAGTACTTC. This encodes CASSLSGTTYEQYF.

CDR3 coding DNA: TGTGCCACCAGCAGAGCCCCGTGGAATGAGCAGTTCTTC. Protein: CATSRAPWNEQFF. The rearrangement joins TRBV15 to TRBJ2-1; D unresolved. V gave up 1 base and J gave up 7 bases, with 8 bases separating them. The CDR3 totals 13 residues. In germline, CDR1 is LNHNV, CDR2 YYDKDF (reference sequence).

J is TRBJ1-3 and V is TRBV7-9; 8 bases match TRBD1. The CDR3 spans 17 residues. The V segment lost 4 bases and the J segment 0 bases; nucleotides outside the gene matches: 8. Germline loops: CDR1 SEHNR, CDR2 FQNEAQ (reference sequence). The CDR3 reads CASSSRTGSISGNTIYF. For the CDR3, the DNA is TGTGCCAGCAGCTCTCGGACAGGGAGTATCTCTGGAAACACCATATATTTT.

This chain links TRBV11-2 with TRBJ2-5; no definite D call. The V gene's germline CDR1 is SGHAT and CDR2 FQNNGV. V was clipped by 2 bases and J by 0 bases, with 7 bases between them. CDR3 length: 14 amino acids. Here the CDR3 DNA reads TGTGCCAGCAGCTTATTGGTCAACCAAGAGACCCAGTACTTC. Residues: CASSLLVNQETQYF.

In its sample, this clone was seen once. This rearrangement joins TRBV19 to TRBJ1-4, with a tentative D call TRBD1 (6 bases). CDR3 length: 18 residues. CDR1 and CDR2 (germline): LNHDA, SQIVND (reference sequence). V lost 3 bases and J lost 2, with 19 bases in between. CDR3 nucleotides: TGTGCCAGTAGTATGGTGGGACACGGTCGCGGGACTAATGAAAAACTGTTTTTT. This codes for CASSMVGHGRGTNEKLFF.

V gene TRBV19 combines with J gene TRBJ1-5; D remains unclear. The CDR3 totals 13 residues. The V gene lost 5 bases and the J gene lost 3 bases, with 8 bases spanning the gap. The germline gives CDR1 LNHDA, CDR2 SQIVND (reference sequence). CDR3 DNA sequence: TGTGCCAGTAGTTTCGGGTTCAATCAGCCCCAGCATTTT. Amino acid sequence: CASSFGFNQPQHF. The variable domain in full, completed from reference TRBV19 and TRBJ1-5, reads DGGITQSPKYLFRKEGQNVTLSCEQNLNHDAMYWYRQDPGQGLRLIYYSQIVNDFQKGDIAEGYSVSREKKESFPLTVTSAQKNPTAFYLCASSFGFNQPQHFGDGTRLSIL.

This clone came up a few times. The chain links TRBV28 to TRBJ2-7, with a possible D match to TRBD1 (6 bases). The germline V gene has CDR1 MDHEN and CDR2 SYDVKM. The CDR3 consists of 11 residues. The V and J ends lost 11 bases and 1 base respectively, with 9 bases between them. CDR3 in DNA: TGTGCCGCTAGGGGGTCCTACGAGCAGTACTTC. As protein: CAARGSYEQYF.

This chain links TRBV18 with TRBJ1-4, with 7 bases fitting TRBD1. Germline CDR1 is KGHSH and CDR2 is LQKENI. V shed 3 bases, J shed 5 bases, and the junction held 3 bases outside the gene matches. The CDR3 is 14 residues long. The CDR3 loop reads CASSPRGLNEKLFF. CDR3 sequence (DNA): TGTGCCAGCTCACCGAGGGGGCTGAATGAAAAACTGTTTTTT.

The V gene is TRBV9, the J gene TRBJ2-2; D is perhaps TRBD1 or TRBD2 (6 bases each). Per germline, CDR1 SGDLS and CDR2 YYNGEE. This CDR3 is built from 15 residues. V was shortened by 0 bases and J by 7 bases, with 13 bases between the two germline ends. As DNA, the CDR3 is TGTGCCAGCAGCGTAGGAGGAGGGGGAGGCGGGGAGCTGTTTTTT. Protein: CASSVGGGGGGELFF.

This clone was recorded only once. The V and J genes are TRBV30 and TRBJ2-7; D remains unclear. CDR1 is GTSNPN, CDR2 SVGIG, per germline (reference sequence). CDR3 size: 13 residues. Trimming removed 2 bases at V and 2 bases at J, with 10 bases between. The CDR3 bases are TGTGCCTGGAGTTTATCGGTAACCTACGAGCAGTACTTC. Translation: CAWSLSVTYEQYF.

This clone was recorded once. The rearrangement uses TRBV27 and TRBJ1-1, with a weak D call TRBD1 (5 bases). V was trimmed by 3 bases and J by 0 bases, leaving 17 bases between them. Germline V lookup: CDR1 MNHEY, CDR2 SMNVEV (reference sequence). This CDR3 comprises 17 residues. The CDR3 bases are TGTGCCAGCAGTTTGGGGGTCTCTAGGCTTATGAACACTGAAGCTTTCTTT. Translation gives CASSLGVSRLMNTEAFF.

The chain uses TRBV6-1 and TRBJ1-5; D is perhaps TRBD1 (6 bases). The V end lost 1 base, the J end lost 1 base, and 8 bases lay between the germline ends. The germline V gene encodes CDR1 MNHNS and CDR2 SASEGT. The CDR3 sequence is 15 residues long. The CDR3 DNA sequence: TGTGCCAGCAGTGAAGTAGGGGGAAGCAATCAGCCCCAGCATTTT. Amino acid sequence: CASSEVGGSNQPQHF.

The chain carries TRBV5-6 and TRBJ2-1; D unresolved. Trimming took 3 bases from V and 4 from J, leaving 5 bases between them. The length of the CDR3 is 12 residues. Germline CDR1 reads SGHDT; CDR2 reads YYEEEE. The CDR3 DNA is TGTGCCAGCAGCTGGGGATACAATGAGCAGTTCTTC. It encodes CASSWGYNEQFF.

CDR3: CSVEGGDGYTF. The CDR3 region has the DNA TGCAGCGTTGAGGGGGGGGATGGCTACACCTTC. V usage is TRBV29-1 and J usage is TRBJ1-2; perhaps TRBD1 as D (5 bases). Germline CDR1 SQVTM, CDR2 ANQGSEA. Trimming took off 3 bases at V and 6 bases at J, with 8 bases between the two ends. The CDR3 extends over 11 amino acids.

The CDR3 loop is CASSSLSNEQFF. The CDR3, as DNA: TGTGCCAGCAGCTCACTGTCCAATGAGCAGTTCTTC. V and J are TRBV11-2 and TRBJ2-1; D remains ambiguous. Deletions cut 4 bases from V and 6 bases from J, with 7 bases between. This CDR3 comprises 12 residues. In germline, CDR1 is SGHAT, CDR2 FQNNGV.